The source of this TCR beta chain is a study of OX40 agonist ivuxolimab in advanced cancers. General study results and limits: Among patients with partial responses at 0.1-3.0 mg/kg, clonal expansion was among the lowest.

CDR1 is MNHEY and CDR2 is SMNVEV in the germline V gene (reference sequence). V was pared by 5 bases and J by 9 bases, with 11 bases of the junction left unmatched. The CDR3 length is 17 residues. TCRdb's table, derived via immunoSEQ multiplex PCR, lists solely in-frame clones and lacks some. Among under 70,000 clones listed, 75% to 90% were seen once. Concerning this clone itself: Its specificity is not known.

Here the sequenced sample was CD4+ or CD8+ T cells sorted from blood, taken in a trial of the OX40 agonist ivuxolimab. This clonotype was obtained from an adult with an advanced solid tumor such as melanoma, head and neck, liver or kidney cancer. V gene TRBV27 combines with J gene TRBJ2-1, with TRBD2 matching 15 bases. Written as DNA, the CDR3 is TGTGCCAGCAGTGCCCTGGGACTAGCGGGAGGAGTGGGTGAGCAGTTCTTC. Its protein is CASSALGLAGGVGEQFF.